This entry is about one TCR beta chain. The data derive from a study of blood T cell repertoires in COVID-19. Background on the study: The United States, Italy and Spain provided the acute and convalescent COVID-19 samples. T cells, B-cell-depleted T cells, or PBMCs supplied cDNA or gDNA.

In assigning cohorts, the study relied on participant-reported clinical history. Germline CDR1 is LGHNT and CDR2 is FRNRAP. After removal of 7 bases from V and 0 bases from J, the junction contained 8 bases not matched to a gene. The CDR3 length is 15 residues. Method: immunoSEQ multiplex PCR; TCRdb's copy keeps in-frame clones and lacks some. This table has under 350,000 clones, just over 85% appearing once. The sequence was collected from a woman in her forties with acute COVID-19. The sequencing input was PBMCs or T cells enriched from blood (not recorded which). V and J are TRBV12-5 and TRBJ1-1; 7 bases match TRBD1. DNA of the CDR3: TGTGCTAGTGCCGCTCCCGACAGGGTGAACACTGAAGCTTTCTTT. Translating gives CASAAPDRVNTEAFF.